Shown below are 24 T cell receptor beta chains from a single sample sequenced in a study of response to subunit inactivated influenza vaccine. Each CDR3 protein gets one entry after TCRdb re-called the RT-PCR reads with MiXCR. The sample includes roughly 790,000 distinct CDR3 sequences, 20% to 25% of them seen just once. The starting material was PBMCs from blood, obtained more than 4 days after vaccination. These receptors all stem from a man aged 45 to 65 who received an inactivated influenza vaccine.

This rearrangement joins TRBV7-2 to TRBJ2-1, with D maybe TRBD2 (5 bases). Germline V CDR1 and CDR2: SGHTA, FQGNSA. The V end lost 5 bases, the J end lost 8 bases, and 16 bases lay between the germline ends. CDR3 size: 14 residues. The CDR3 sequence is CASSPGISPHEQFF. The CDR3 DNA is TGTGCCAGCAGCCCGGGGATTAGCCCCCATGAGCAGTTCTTC.

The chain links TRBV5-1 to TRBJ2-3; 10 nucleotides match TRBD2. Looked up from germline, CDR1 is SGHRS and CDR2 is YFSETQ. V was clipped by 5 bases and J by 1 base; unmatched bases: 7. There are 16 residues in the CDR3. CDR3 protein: CASSPQTSGRTDTQYF. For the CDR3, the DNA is TGCGCCAGCAGTCCACAGACTAGCGGGCGCACAGATACGCAGTATTTT.

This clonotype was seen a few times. The CDR3 sequence is CASSSERGRAVREQYF. CDR3 sequence (DNA): TGCGCCAGCAGCTCCGAAAGGGGGCGAGCGGTGAGGGAGCAGTACTTC. The chain carries TRBV5-1 and TRBJ2-7, with 7 bases that match TRBD1. Germline V gene sequence: CDR1 SGHRS, CDR2 YFSETQ. The CDR3 totals 16 residues. Germline trimming cut 3 bases from V and 7 bases from J; bases unmatched to any gene: 16.

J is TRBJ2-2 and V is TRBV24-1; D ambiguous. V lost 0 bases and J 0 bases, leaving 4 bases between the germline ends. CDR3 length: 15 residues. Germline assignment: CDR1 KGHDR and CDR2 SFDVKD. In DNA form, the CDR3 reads TGTGCCACCAGTGATTTGGCACCGAACACCGGGGAGCTGTTTTTT. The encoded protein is CATSDLAPNTGELFF.

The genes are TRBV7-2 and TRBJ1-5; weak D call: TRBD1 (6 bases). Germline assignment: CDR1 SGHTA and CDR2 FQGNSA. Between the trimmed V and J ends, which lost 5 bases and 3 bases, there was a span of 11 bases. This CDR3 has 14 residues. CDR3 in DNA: TGTGCCAGCAGCCAGGGGCTGTCCAATCAGCCCCAGCATTTT. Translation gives CASSQGLSNQPQHF.

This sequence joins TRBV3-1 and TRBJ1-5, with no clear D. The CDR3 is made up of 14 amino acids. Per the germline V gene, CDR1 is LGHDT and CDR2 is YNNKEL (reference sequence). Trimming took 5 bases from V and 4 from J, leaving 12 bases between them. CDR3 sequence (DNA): TGTGCCAGCAGCTCTCAGTGGAGGAATCAGCCCCAGCATTTT. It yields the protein CASSSQWRNQPQHF.

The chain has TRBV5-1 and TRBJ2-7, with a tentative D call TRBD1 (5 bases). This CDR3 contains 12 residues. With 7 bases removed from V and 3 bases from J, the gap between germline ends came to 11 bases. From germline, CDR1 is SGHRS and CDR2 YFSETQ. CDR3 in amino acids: CASQDNYYEQYF. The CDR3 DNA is TGCGCCAGCCAGGACAACTACTACGAGCAGTACTTC.

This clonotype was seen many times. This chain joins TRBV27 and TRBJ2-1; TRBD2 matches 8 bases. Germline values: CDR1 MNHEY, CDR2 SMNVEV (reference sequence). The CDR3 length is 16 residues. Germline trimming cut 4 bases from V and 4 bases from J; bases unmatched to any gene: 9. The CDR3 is CASSSRTGTRYNEQFF. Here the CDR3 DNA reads TGTGCCAGCAGTTCTCGCACCGGGACTAGGTACAATGAGCAGTTCTTC.

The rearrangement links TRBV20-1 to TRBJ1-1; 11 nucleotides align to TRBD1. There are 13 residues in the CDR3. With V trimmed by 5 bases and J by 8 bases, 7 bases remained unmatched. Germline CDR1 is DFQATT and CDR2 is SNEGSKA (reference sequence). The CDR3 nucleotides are TGCAGTGCTGGAATGGACAGGGGGCCCGAAGCTTTCTTT. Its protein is CSAGMDRGPEAFF.

The CDR3 DNA reads TGTGCCAGCAGTTTAGGGGACAGGGGAGACGTTGAAGCTTTCTTT. Its translation is CASSLGDRGDVEAFF. The chain joins TRBV12-3 or TRBV12-4 to TRBJ1-1; 10 bases align to TRBD1. V lost 1 base, J lost 7 bases, and 6 bases stayed unmatched. CDR3 length: 15 residues.

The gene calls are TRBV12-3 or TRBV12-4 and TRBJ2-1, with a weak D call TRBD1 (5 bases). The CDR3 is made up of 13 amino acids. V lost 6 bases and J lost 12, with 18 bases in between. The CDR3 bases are TGTGCCAGCAGCCAACAGGCGCGCTCCGGGCAGTTCTTC. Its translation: CASSQQARSGQFF.

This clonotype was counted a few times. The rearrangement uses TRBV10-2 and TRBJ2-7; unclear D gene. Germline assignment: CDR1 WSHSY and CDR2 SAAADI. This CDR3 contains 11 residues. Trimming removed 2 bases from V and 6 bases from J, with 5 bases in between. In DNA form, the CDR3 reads TGCGCCAGCAGTGAGGTAGTCGAGCAGTACTTC. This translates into CASSEVVEQYF.

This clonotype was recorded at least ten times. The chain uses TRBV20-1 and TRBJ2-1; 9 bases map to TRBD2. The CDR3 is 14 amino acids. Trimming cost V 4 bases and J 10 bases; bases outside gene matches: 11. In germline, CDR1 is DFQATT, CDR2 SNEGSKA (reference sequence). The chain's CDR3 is CSATTPGLASEQFF. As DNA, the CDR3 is TGCAGTGCTACTACTCCGGGACTAGCATCAGAGCAGTTCTTC.

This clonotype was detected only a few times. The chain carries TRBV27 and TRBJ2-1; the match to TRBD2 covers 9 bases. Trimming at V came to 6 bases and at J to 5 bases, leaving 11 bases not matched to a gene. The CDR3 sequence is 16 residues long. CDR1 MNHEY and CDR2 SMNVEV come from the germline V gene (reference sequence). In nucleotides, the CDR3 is TGTGCCAGCAGAAAAGGGGGACTAGCTTTCGACAATGAGCAGTTCTTC. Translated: CASRKGGLAFDNEQFF.

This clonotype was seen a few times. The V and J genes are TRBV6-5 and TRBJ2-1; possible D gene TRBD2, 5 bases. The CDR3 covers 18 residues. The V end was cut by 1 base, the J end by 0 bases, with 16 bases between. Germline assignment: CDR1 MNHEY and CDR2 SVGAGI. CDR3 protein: CASSYLLRPSNSYNEQFF. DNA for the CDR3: TGTGCCAGCAGTTACTTGCTTAGGCCTAGCAACTCCTACAATGAGCAGTTCTTC.

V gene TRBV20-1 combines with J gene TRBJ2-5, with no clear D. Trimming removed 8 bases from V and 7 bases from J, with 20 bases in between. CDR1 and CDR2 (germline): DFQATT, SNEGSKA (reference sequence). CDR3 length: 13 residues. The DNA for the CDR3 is TGCAGTACCCGGGCCCCCCTGCTTGGGACCCAGTACTTC. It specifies CSTRAPLLGTQYF.

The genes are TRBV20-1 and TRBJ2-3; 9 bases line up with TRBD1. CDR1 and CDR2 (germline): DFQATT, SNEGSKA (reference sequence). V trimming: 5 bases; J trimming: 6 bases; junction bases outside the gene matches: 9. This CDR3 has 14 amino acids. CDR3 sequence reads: CSAAPGQGMDTQYF. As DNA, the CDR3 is TGCAGTGCTGCACCGGGACAGGGAATGGATACGCAGTATTTT.

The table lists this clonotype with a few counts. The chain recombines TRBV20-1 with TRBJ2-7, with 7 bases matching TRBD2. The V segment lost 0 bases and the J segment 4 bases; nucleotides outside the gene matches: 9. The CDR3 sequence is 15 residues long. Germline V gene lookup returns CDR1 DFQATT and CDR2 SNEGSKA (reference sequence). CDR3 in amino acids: CSARDRGSGPYEQYF. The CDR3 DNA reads TGCAGTGCTAGAGATAGGGGTAGCGGGCCTTACGAGCAGTACTTC.

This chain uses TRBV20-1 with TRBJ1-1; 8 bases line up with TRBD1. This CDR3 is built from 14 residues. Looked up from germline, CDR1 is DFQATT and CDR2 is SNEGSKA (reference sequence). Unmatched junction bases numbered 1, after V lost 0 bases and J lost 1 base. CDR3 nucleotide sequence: TGCAGTGCTAGAGATCAGGGGGCGAACACTGAAGCTTTCTTT. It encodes CSARDQGANTEAFF.

In DNA, the CDR3 is TGCAGCGTTGGGCAGGACAGAAGCACAGATACGCAGTATTTT. Translating it yields CSVGQDRSTDTQYF. J is TRBJ2-3 and V is TRBV29-1, with D maybe TRBD1 (6 bases). CDR3 length: 14 residues. Deletions cut 4 bases from V and 0 bases from J, with 11 bases between. CDR1 is SQVTM, CDR2 ANQGSEA, per germline.

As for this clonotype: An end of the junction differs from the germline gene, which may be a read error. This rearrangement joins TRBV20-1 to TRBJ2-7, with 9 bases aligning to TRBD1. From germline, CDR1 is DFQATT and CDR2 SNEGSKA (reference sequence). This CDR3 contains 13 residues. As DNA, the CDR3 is TGCAGTGGTTTGGGACAGGGAACCTACGAGCGGTACTTC. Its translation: CSGLGQGTYERYF.

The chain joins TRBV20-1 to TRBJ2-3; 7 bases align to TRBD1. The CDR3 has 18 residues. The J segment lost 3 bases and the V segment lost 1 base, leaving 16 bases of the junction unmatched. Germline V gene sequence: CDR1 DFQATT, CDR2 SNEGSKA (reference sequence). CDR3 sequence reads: CSARGYSPGGADTDTQYF. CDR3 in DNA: TGCAGTGCTAGAGGGTACTCACCAGGGGGTGCTGATACAGATACGCAGTATTTT.

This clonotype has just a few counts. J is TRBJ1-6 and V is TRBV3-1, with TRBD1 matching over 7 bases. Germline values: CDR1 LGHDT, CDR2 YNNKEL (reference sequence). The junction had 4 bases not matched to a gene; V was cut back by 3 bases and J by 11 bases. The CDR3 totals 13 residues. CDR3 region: CASSHPGQAPLHF. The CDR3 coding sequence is TGTGCCAGCAGCCACCCCGGACAGGCACCCCTCCACTTT.

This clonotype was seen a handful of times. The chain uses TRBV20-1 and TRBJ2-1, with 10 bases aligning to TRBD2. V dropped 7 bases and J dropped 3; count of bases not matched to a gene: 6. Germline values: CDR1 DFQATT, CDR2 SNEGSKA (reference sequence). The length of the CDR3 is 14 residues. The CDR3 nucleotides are TGCAGTGTCGGGACTAGCGATCGCTACAATGAGCAGTTCTTC. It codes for CSVGTSDRYNEQFF.